The T cell receptor (beta chain) under discussion was sequenced for a study of T cell changes during pregnancy in multiple sclerosis. Libraries were prepared by immunoSEQ multiplex PCR; TCRdb keeps only in-frame clonotypes and omits some of them. This table has 100,000 or so clones, approximately 92% appearing once. The junction had 5 bases not matched to a gene; V was cut back by 3 bases and J by 3 bases. Germline CDR1 is KGHSH and CDR2 is LQKENI. The CDR3 is made up of 16 amino acids. This chain uses TRBV18 with TRBJ2-2; 9 bases agree with TRBD1. The source of this sequence is a female donor with multiple sclerosis, enrolled in a pregnancy study. Material: peripheral blood, obtained in the second trimester of pregnancy. CDR3 residues: CASSPAGQGHTGELFF. In DNA, the CDR3 is TGTGCCAGCTCACCGGCCGGACAGGGGCACACCGGGGAGCTGTTTTTT.